This T cell receptor (beta chain) is from a study of cytomegalovirus exposure and HLA in healthy donors. Broader study findings: A later analysis linked some 17,000 TCR beta sequences to HLA alleles at 0.05 false discovery rate. Among TCR beta chains, those listed as cytomegalovirus-associated numbered around 180. Most TCR beta V segments were productive about 90% or about 30% of the time in an earlier analysis. Only CMV serostatus was available as immune exposure information.

V dropped 1 base and J dropped 3; count of bases not matched to a gene: 2. The CDR3 sequence is 15 residues long. CDR1 is SGHVS and CDR2 is FQNEAQ in the germline V gene. A multiplex PCR was run with 60 Vbeta primers and 13 Jbeta primers. This table comes from immunoSEQ multiplex PCR, and its TCRdb copy is limited to in-frame clones, with some not included. The repertoire holds roughly 70,000 clones, with approximately 90% as singletons. Turning to this clone: Its antigen remains unknown.

The sequence was obtained from a woman between 25 and 40 years old in good health and CMV-seropositive. The rearrangement links TRBV7-8 to TRBJ1-5; 8 bases match TRBD1. Sequencing input: PBMCs. Written as DNA, the CDR3 is TGTGCCAGCAGCTTAGGACAGGGGAACAATCAGCCCCAGCATTTT. Translated: CASSLGQGNNQPQHF.